Here is one T cell receptor beta chain with its context. The antigen is not known. This specimen comes from a study of long-term antiretroviral therapy in people with HIV. Study results and limitations: Samples were collected from about 2004 to 2017 under possibly less effective ART regimens.

The CDR3 runs 14 residues. The trim removed 7 bases at V and 0 bases at J, leaving 5 bases unmatched. Germline-derived CDR1 and CDR2 are SGDLS and YYNGEE. The run of the v3.0 immunoSEQ assay was at survey level. Assay: immunoSEQ multiplex PCR; the TCRdb copy retains only in-frame clones and omits some. The sample lists around 39,000 clones, 75% to 90% occurring once. The TCR comes from a man aged 18 to 30 with HIV. The rearrangement uses TRBV9 and TRBJ2-7, with 9 bases identical to TRBD1. The sequencing used unsorted PBMCs, collected 1 year after starting antiretroviral therapy. CDR3 coding DNA: TGTGCCAGCTCATCGGGACAGGGCTCCTACGAGCAGTACTTC. Translating gives CASSSGQGSYEQYF.